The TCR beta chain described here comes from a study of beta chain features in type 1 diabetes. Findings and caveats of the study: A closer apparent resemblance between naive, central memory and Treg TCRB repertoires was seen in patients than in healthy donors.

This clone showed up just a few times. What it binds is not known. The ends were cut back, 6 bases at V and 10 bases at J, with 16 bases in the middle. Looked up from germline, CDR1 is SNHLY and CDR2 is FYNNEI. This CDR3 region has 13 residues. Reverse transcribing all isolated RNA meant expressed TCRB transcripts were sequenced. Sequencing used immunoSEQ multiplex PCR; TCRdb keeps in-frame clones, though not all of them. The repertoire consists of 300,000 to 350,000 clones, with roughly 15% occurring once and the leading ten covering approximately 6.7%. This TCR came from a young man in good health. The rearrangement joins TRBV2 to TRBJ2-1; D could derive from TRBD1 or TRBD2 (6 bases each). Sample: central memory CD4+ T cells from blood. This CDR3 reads CASRPDGGREQFF. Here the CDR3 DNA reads TGTGCCAGCAGGCCTGACGGGGGCAGGGAGCAGTTCTTC.